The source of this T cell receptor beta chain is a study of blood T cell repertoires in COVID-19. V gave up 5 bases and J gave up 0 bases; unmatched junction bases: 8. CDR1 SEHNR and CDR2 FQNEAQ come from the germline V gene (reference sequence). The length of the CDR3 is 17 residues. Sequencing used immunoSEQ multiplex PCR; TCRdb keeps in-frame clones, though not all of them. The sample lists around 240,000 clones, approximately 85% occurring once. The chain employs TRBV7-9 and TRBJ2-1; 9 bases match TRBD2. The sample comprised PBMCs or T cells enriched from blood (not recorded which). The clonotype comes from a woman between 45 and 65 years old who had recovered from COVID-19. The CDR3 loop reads CASSGGTSRSSYNEQFF. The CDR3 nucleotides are TGTGCCAGCAGCGGGGGGACTAGCAGAAGCTCCTACAATGAGCAGTTCTTC. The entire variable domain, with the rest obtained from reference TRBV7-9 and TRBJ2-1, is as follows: DTGVSQNPRHKITKRGQNVTFRCDPISEHNRLYWYRQTLGQGPEFLTYFQNEAQLEKSRLLSDRFSAERPKGSFSTLEIQRTEQGDSAMYLCASSGGTSRSSYNEQFFGPGTRLTVL.